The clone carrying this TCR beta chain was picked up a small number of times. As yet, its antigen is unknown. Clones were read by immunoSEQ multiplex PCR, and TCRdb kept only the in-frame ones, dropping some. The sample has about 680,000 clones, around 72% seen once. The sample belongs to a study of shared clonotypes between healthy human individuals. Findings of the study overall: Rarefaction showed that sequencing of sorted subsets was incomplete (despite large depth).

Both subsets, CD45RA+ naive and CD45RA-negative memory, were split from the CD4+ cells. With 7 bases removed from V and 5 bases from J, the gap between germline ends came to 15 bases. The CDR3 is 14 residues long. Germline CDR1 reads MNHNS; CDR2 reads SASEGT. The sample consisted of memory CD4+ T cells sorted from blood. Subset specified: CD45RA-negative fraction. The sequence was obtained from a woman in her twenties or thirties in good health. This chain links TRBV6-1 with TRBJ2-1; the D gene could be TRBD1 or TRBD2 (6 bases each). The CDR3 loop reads CASMAGEEHNEQFF. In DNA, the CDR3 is TGTGCCAGCATGGCAGGGGAGGAACACAATGAGCAGTTCTTC.